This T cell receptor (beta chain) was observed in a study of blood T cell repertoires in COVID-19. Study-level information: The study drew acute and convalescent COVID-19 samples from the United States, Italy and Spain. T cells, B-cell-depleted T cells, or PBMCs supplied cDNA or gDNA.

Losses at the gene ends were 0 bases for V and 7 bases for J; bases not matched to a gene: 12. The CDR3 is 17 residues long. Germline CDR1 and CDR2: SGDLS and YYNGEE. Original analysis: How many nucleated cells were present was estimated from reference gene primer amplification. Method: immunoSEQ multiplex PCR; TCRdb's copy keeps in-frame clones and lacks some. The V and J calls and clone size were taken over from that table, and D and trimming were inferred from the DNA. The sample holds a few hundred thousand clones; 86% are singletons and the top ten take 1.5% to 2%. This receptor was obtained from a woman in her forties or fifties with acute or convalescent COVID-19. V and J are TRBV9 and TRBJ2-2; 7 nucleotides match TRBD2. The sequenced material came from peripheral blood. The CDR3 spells CASSVATRSGTDGELFF. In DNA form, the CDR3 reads TGTGCCAGCAGCGTAGCTACTCGGAGCGGGACGGACGGGGAGCTGTTTTTT.